The 2 T cell receptor beta chains reported below all come from one sample, sequenced in a study of PD-1 blockade in classical Hodgkin lymphoma. The sample's time point: cycle 4 day 1 (C4D1), after less than seven weeks of nivolumab. Relapse was seen in all patients after autologous stem cell transplantation, and brentuximab vedotin exposure was variable. Using magnetic negative selection, the CD4+ T cells were separated out of thawed PBMCs. TCRdb's table, derived via immunoSEQ multiplex PCR, lists solely in-frame clones and lacks some. The data show around 12,000 clones, 88% seen once. The material sequenced was CD4+ T cells from blood, taken before the fourth cycle of nivolumab. The source is a human donor with classical Hodgkin lymphoma.

The V gene is TRBV7-6, the J gene TRBJ2-5, with TRBD2 identical over 7 bases. The CDR3 sequence is 15 residues long. The germline V gene encodes CDR1 SGHVS and CDR2 FNYEAQ. V lost 5 bases and J lost 5; bases outside the gene matches: 11. The CDR3 is CASSLGGEAGETQYF. The CDR3 coding sequence is TGTGCCAGCAGCCTGGGGGGGGAGGCCGGCGAGACCCAGTACTTC. Filled out from reference TRBV7-6 and TRBJ2-5, the complete variable domain reads GAGVSQSPRYKVTKRGQDVALRCDPISGHVSLYWYRQALGQGPEFLTYFNYEAQQDKSGLPNDRFSAERPEGSISTLTIQRTEQRDSAMYRCASSLGGEAGETQYFGPGTRLLVL.

The chain carries TRBV18 and TRBJ1-5; 7 nucleotides agree with TRBD1. CDR1 and CDR2 from the germline V gene are KGHSH and LQKENI. The trim removed 3 bases at V and 3 bases at J, leaving 2 bases unmatched. There are 14 residues in the CDR3. The CDR3 region is CASSPGQANQPQHF. CDR3 DNA sequence: TGTGCCAGCTCACCCGGACAGGCCAATCAGCCCCAGCATTTT.